This TCR beta chain was sequenced during a study of OX40 agonist ivuxolimab in advanced cancers. Background on the study: The diagnoses of dose-escalation patients were hepatocellular carcinoma, melanoma, renal cell or head and neck cancer. Three patients, one with hepatocellular carcinoma and two with cutaneous melanoma, achieved partial responses.

Clones were sequenced by immunoSEQ multiplex PCR, and TCRdb holds only the in-frame ones, with some missing. Here the sample spans 50,000 to 65,000 clones, 88% being singletons. General study findings and limits: Compared with CD4+, CD8+ T cells on average had more expanded clones.

Trimming left V 5 bases short and J 8 bases short, with 13 bases between. CDR3 length equals 13 residues. Germline lookup yields CDR1 SEHNR and CDR2 FQNEAQ (reference sequence). This clone turned up a few times. Antigen: not known. The clonotype originates from an adult with an advanced solid tumor such as melanoma, head and neck, liver or kidney cancer. The material sequenced was CD4+ or CD8+ T cells sorted from blood, taken in a trial of the OX40 agonist ivuxolimab. The chain links TRBV7-9 to TRBJ1-5; D gene ambiguous. CDR3 residues: CASSPDGGEPQHF. CDR3 coding DNA: TGTGCCAGCAGCCCGGACGGAGGAGAGCCCCAGCATTTT.